The 28 T cell receptor beta chains below were found in one sample sequenced in a study of early T cells in non-severe SARS-CoV-2 infection. TCRdb re-called the 5' RACE reads through MiXCR, storing one row per CDR3 protein. The data contain tens of thousands of distinct CDR3 sequences, less than 5.5% of them singletons. Specimen: whole blood. The receptors stem from an adult who was a healthcare worker with PCR-confirmed SARS-CoV-2 infection or an uninfected control (not recorded which).

This clonotype has ten or more counts. The chain carries TRBV6-6 and TRBJ1-6; D is unclear. The germline gives CDR1 MNHNY, CDR2 SVGAGI (reference sequence). Trimming removed 2 bases at V and 6 bases at J, with 14 bases between. The CDR3 consists of 16 residues. CDR3 amino acids: CASSYGEGRSNSPLHF. The CDR3 DNA is TGTGCCAGCAGTTACGGAGAGGGTAGATCTAATTCACCCCTCCACTTT.

The genes are TRBV3-1 and TRBJ2-7; TRBD2 aligns across 14 bases. The CDR3 loop spans 15 amino acids. With 4 bases clipped from V and 12 bases from J, the junction kept 11 bases outside the gene matches. The germline gives CDR1 LGHDT, CDR2 YNNKEL (reference sequence). As DNA, the CDR3 is TGTGCCAGCAGCCGCGGGACTAGCGGGAGCTACGAACTGTACGTC. It yields the protein CASSRGTSGSYELYV.

This clonotype occurred many times. The V and J genes are TRBV20-1 and TRBJ2-2; TRBD2 is a possible D gene (5 bases). CDR1 and CDR2 (germline): DFQATT, SNEGSKA (reference sequence). With 1 base removed from V and 1 base from J, the gap between germline ends came to 7 bases. The CDR3 length is 14 residues. This CDR3 is CSARGSGNTGELFF. The CDR3 bases are TGCAGTGCTAGAGGAAGCGGGAACACCGGGGAGCTGTTTTTT.

At least ten counts were recorded for this clonotype. The chain combines TRBV7-3 with TRBJ2-5, with a possible D match to TRBD2 (6 bases). The V gene lost 0 bases and the J gene lost 5 bases, with 13 bases spanning the gap. From germline, CDR1 is SGHTA and CDR2 FQGTGA. This CDR3 is 15 amino acids long. CDR3 sequence (DNA): TGTGCCAGCAGCTTAACTAGCGGAGTAGGGGAGACCCAGTACTTC. Protein sequence: CASSLTSGVGETQYF.

The chain is built from TRBV19 and TRBJ2-1; no clear D. The CDR3 runs 15 residues. From germline, CDR1 is LNHDA and CDR2 SQIVND (reference sequence). V was shortened by 3 bases and J by 3 bases, with 12 bases between the two germline ends. The CDR3 spells CASSISGGGYNEQFF. CDR3 DNA: TGTGCCAGTAGTATTTCTGGCGGCGGCTACAATGAGCAGTTCTTC.

This clonotype was observed at least ten times. This chain connects TRBV25-1 to TRBJ1-2; tentative D call: TRBD1 (5 bases). The CDR3 is 12 residues long. Trimming took 6 bases from V and 6 from J, leaving 11 bases between them. Germline V gene sequence: CDR1 MGHDK, CDR2 SYGVNS. The DNA of the CDR3 is TGTGCCAGCAGCCCCCAGGGAGATGGCTACACCTTC. Translated: CASSPQGDGYTF.

This clonotype was seen a handful of times. CDR3 sequence: CASSPDRREQYV. CDR3 bases: TGTGCCAGCTCACCCGACAGGAGGGAGCAGTACGTC. The chain couples TRBV18 to TRBJ2-7; possibly TRBD1 for D (6 bases). The germline gives CDR1 KGHSH, CDR2 LQKENI. This CDR3 contains 12 residues. V dropped 3 bases and J dropped 7 bases, with 10 bases sitting between them.

This clonotype was seen ten or more times. V usage is TRBV5-1 and J usage is TRBJ2-3; D is unresolved. The CDR3 runs 13 residues. Germline V CDR1 and CDR2: SGHRS, YFSETQ. Trimming cost V 0 bases and J 4 bases, with 6 bases left between them. This chain's CDR3 is CASSLAGADTQYF. In DNA form, the CDR3 reads TGCGCCAGCAGCTTGGCCGGCGCAGATACGCAGTATTTT. Variable domain in full (rest from reference TRBV5-1 and TRBJ2-3): KAGVTQTPRYLIKTRGQQVTLSCSPISGHRSVSWYQQTPGQGLQFLFEYFSETQRNKGNFPGRFSGRQFSNSRSEMNVSTLELGDSALYLCASSLAGADTQYFGPGTRLTVL.

This clonotype is medium-sized. The chain recombines TRBV20-1 with TRBJ2-1; 10 bases agree with TRBD2. Germline V gives CDR1 DFQATT, CDR2 SNEGSKA (reference sequence). V lost 2 bases and J lost 9; bases outside the gene matches: 7. The CDR3 extends over 14 amino acids. In nucleotides, the CDR3 is TGCAGTGCTAGAAATCTAGCGGGAGTGGGTGAGCAGTTCTTC. This gives the protein CSARNLAGVGEQFF.

J is TRBJ2-5 and V is TRBV20-1; D not certain. Between the trimmed V and J ends, which lost 0 bases and 4 bases, there was a span of 0 bases. CDR3 length equals 10 residues. In germline, CDR1 is DFQATT, CDR2 SNEGSKA (reference sequence). CDR3: CSAREETQYF. CDR3 sequence (DNA): TGCAGTGCTAGAGAAGAGACCCAGTACTTC.

This clonotype showed up many times. The chain combines TRBV20-1 with TRBJ1-5; TRBD1 matches 10 bases. The CDR3 is 14 amino acids. The V segment lost 6 bases and the J segment 7 bases; nucleotides outside the gene matches: 9. Per the germline V gene, CDR1 is DFQATT and CDR2 is SNEGSKA (reference sequence). CDR3 protein: CSAPETGGYQPQHF. The DNA for the CDR3 is TGCAGTGCCCCCGAGACAGGGGGCTACCAGCCCCAGCATTTT.

This clonotype was counted at least ten times. The V and J genes are TRBV27 and TRBJ1-6; TRBD1 aligns across 8 bases. V lost 6 bases, J lost 6 bases, and 10 bases stayed unmatched. The CDR3 runs to 16 residues. Looked up from germline, CDR1 is MNHEY and CDR2 is SMNVEV (reference sequence). Here the CDR3 reads CASRSGTGGGNSPLHF. The CDR3 DNA follows: TGTGCCAGCAGATCCGGGACAGGAGGTGGTAATTCACCCCTCCACTTT.

This clonotype was found many times. This chain connects TRBV2 to TRBJ1-2; the D gene is possibly TRBD1 (6 bases). The V end was cut by 6 bases, the J end by 4 bases, with 12 bases between. Germline V gene lookup returns CDR1 SNHLY and CDR2 FYNNEI. The CDR3 consists of 13 residues. The CDR3 loop reads CASRVVRGYGYTF. The CDR3 nucleotides are TGTGCCAGCAGGGTGGTCAGGGGCTATGGCTACACCTTC.

This clonotype was seen at least ten times. The V call is TRBV2, the J call TRBJ1-3, with D hard to call. The germline V gene has CDR1 SNHLY and CDR2 FYNNEI. The CDR3 has 15 amino acids. V was clipped by 3 bases and J by 0 bases, with 9 bases between them. CDR3 loop: CASSEPADSGNTIYF. The CDR3 DNA is TGTGCCAGCAGTGAGCCCGCGGACTCTGGAAACACCATATATTTT.

This clonotype was seen at least ten times. J is TRBJ1-5 and V is TRBV6-1, with D tentatively TRBD1 (5 bases). CDR1 is MNHNS, CDR2 SASEGT, per germline. Trimming removed 3 bases at V and 3 bases at J, with 12 bases between. The CDR3 spans 15 residues. The CDR3 nucleotides read TGTGCCAGCAGTGAGGGGCTAGAGTTCAATCAGCCCCAGCATTTT. It is translated as CASSEGLEFNQPQHF.

This clonotype was recorded many times. The chain recombines TRBV7-2 with TRBJ2-7; D not certain. The CDR3 consists of 15 residues. The V and J ends lost 1 base and 2 bases respectively, with 12 bases between them. Germline values: CDR1 SGHTA, CDR2 FQGNSA. The CDR3 DNA reads TGTGCCAGCAGCTTAGTACCAGGCGCAACCTACGAGCAGTACTTC. Protein product: CASSLVPGATYEQYF.

The table lists this clonotype with many counts. This rearrangement joins TRBV6-2 or TRBV6-3 to TRBJ1-1; no firm D call. The CDR3 runs to 14 residues. Germline CDR1 is MNHEY and CDR2 is SVGEGT. Trimming removed 0 bases from V and 4 bases from J, with 9 bases in between. The CDR3 here is CASSYSEEGTEAFF. The CDR3 DNA sequence: TGTGCCAGCAGTTACTCGGAGGAGGGCACTGAAGCTTTCTTT.

This clonotype showed up many times. V is TRBV23-1 and J is TRBJ1-5; D is possibly TRBD1 (5 bases). TRBV23-1 is labeled an ORF, and its function is uncertain. The CDR3 is made up of 18 amino acids. Trimming pared 7 bases from V and 3 bases from J, leaving 25 bases between. The CDR3 bases are TGCGCCAGCACCTTTTGGGGCCAGCAGGCCACGAACAATCAGCCCCAGCATTTT. Translation gives CASTFWGQQATNNQPQHF.

The CDR3 sequence: CASSLGLADYTGELFF. DNA for the CDR3: TGCGCCAGCAGCTTGGGTCTAGCGGATTACACCGGGGAGCTGTTTTTT. The rearrangement uses TRBV5-1 and TRBJ2-2, with 7 bases aligning to TRBD2. With V trimmed by 0 bases and J by 3 bases, 5 bases remained unmatched. Germline V gene data show CDR1 as SGHRS and CDR2 as YFSETQ. The CDR3 runs to 16 residues.

The J gene is TRBJ2-4, the V gene TRBV19; the D gene is possibly TRBD1 (5 bases). The CDR3 has 15 amino acids. V was clipped by 5 bases and J by 0 bases, with 11 bases between them. Germline V CDR1 and CDR2: LNHDA, SQIVND (reference sequence). The CDR3 protein is CASSPSTVAKNIQYF. The DNA of the CDR3 is TGTGCCAGTAGTCCTTCGACAGTAGCCAAAAACATTCAGTACTTC.

The chain recombines TRBV5-1 with TRBJ2-2; D uncertain. The ends were cut back, 6 bases at V and 3 bases at J, with 15 bases in the middle. The CDR3 is 15 amino acids. The germline V gene encodes CDR1 SGHRS and CDR2 YFSETQ. As DNA, the CDR3 is TGCGCCAGCACATCCCGGACCTGGGACACCGGGGAGCTGTTTTTT. It is translated as CASTSRTWDTGELFF.

Many counts were recorded for this clonotype. J is TRBJ2-7 and V is TRBV29-1; D remains ambiguous. The CDR3 spans 12 residues. V dropped 7 bases and J dropped 5 bases, with 15 bases sitting between them. CDR1 is SQVTM and CDR2 is ANQGSEA in the germline V gene. As DNA, the CDR3 is TGCAGCGCGTCCATTGTGGGAAACGAGCAGTACTTC. Its translation is CSASIVGNEQYF.

This clonotype appeared many times. V gene TRBV7-2 combines with J gene TRBJ2-3; D uncertain. The CDR3 loop spans 12 amino acids. Germline loops: CDR1 SGHTA, CDR2 FQGNSA. V was trimmed by 8 bases and J by 6 bases, leaving 12 bases between them. The CDR3 region has the DNA TGTGCCAGCTCCCGGAGTTCGGATACGCAGTATTTT. This codes for CASSRSSDTQYF.

This clonotype was found a few times. The V call is TRBV10-3, the J call TRBJ1-1; TRBD1 matches 11 bases. Germline-derived CDR1 and CDR2 are ENHRY and SYGVKD. V was clipped by 6 bases and J by 2 bases; unmatched bases: 8. CDR3 length: 16 residues. CDR3 nucleotide sequence: TGTGCCATCAGCCCCCAAGGACAGGGGGCAAACACTGAAGCTTTCTTT. This encodes CAISPQGQGANTEAFF.

This clonotype was detected ten times or more. The genes are TRBV7-2 and TRBJ2-1, with D unclear. The germline CDR1 and CDR2 sequences are SGHTA and FQGNSA. The CDR3 is made up of 16 amino acids. V gave up 1 base and J gave up 3 bases, with 13 bases separating them. CDR3 DNA: TGTGCCAGCAGCTTAGTTGGGCCGGCAGACTACAATGAGCAGTTCTTC. Its translation: CASSLVGPADYNEQFF.

This clonotype was picked up a small number of times. This chain links TRBV11-2 with TRBJ1-2; 7 bases are shared with TRBD1. V shed 2 bases, J shed 3 bases, and the junction held 0 bases outside the gene matches. CDR3 length equals 13 residues. Germline V lookup: CDR1 SGHAT, CDR2 FQNNGV. CDR3 sequence reads: CASSLQGDYGYTF. CDR3 in DNA: TGTGCCAGCAGCTTACAGGGGGACTATGGCTACACCTTC. Complete variable domain (other parts from reference TRBV11-2 and TRBJ1-2): EAGVAQSPRYKIIEKRQSVAFWCNPISGHATLYWYQQILGQGPKLLIQFQNNGVVDDSQLPKDRFSAERLKGVDSTLKIQPAKLEDSAVYLCASSLQGDYGYTFGSGTRLTVV.

The V gene is TRBV20-1, the J gene TRBJ1-2; D not certain. Germline CDR1 and CDR2: DFQATT and SNEGSKA (reference sequence). CDR3 length: 11 residues. V was shortened by 8 bases and J by 9 bases, with 16 bases between the two germline ends. CDR3 DNA: TGCAGTCCCCGTGGAACCTCAAGCTACACCTTC. Its translation: CSPRGTSSYTF.

This clonotype has just a few counts. The gene calls are TRBV11-2 and TRBJ2-3; D not resolved. The germline V gene has CDR1 SGHAT and CDR2 FQNNGV. The V gene lost 1 base and the J gene lost 0 bases, with 14 bases spanning the gap. The CDR3 is 17 residues long. The CDR3 here is CASSLVGPTSSTDTQYF. The CDR3 nucleotides are TGTGCCAGCAGCTTAGTGGGTCCCACCTCTAGCACAGATACGCAGTATTTT.